The 29 T cell receptor beta chains below all came from one sample that was sequenced in a study of cytomegalovirus exposure and HLA in healthy donors (dated by TCRdb to 2016 to 2017). Library creation used the immunoSEQ multiplex PCR assay. A mixture of 60 forward primers for TCR Vbeta segments and 13 reverse primers for TCR Jbeta segments was used in the multiplex PCR. Imported from immuneACCESS, the table was reduced by TCRdb to in-frame sequences with V and J called. These copies leave out some clones; in studies compared against another copy, an unresolved V gene accounts for under half, and the cause of the remainder is not known. This sample holds 130,000 or so clones; about 74% were observed only once. Around 4% of the sample comes from the top ten. The material sequenced was PBMCs. The receptors here all came from a man aged 18 to 30 in good health and CMV-seropositive.

The chain joins TRBV7-2 to TRBJ1-1; the match to TRBD1 covers 9 bases. From germline, CDR1 is SGHTA and CDR2 FQGNSA. V shed 5 bases, J shed 5 bases, and the junction held 15 bases outside the gene matches. The CDR3 has 17 amino acids. The CDR3 sequence is CASSPRPGTGIFTEAFF. CDR3 nucleotides: TGTGCCAGCAGCCCCCGTCCCGGGACAGGGATTTTTACTGAAGCTTTCTTT.

The V call is TRBV18, the J call TRBJ2-7, with 9 bases aligning to TRBD1. The CDR3 has 13 residues. Germline CDR1 is KGHSH and CDR2 is LQKENI. Trimming took 5 bases from V and 6 from J; bases not matched to a gene: 5. The CDR3 loop is CASSLDRGGEQYF. CDR3 DNA: TGTGCCAGCTCATTGGACAGGGGAGGCGAGCAGTACTTC.

The CDR3 DNA follows: TGCGCCAGCAGCTACACGTCCAATGAAAAACTGTTTTTT. Protein product: CASSYTSNEKLFF. This chain uses TRBV5-1 with TRBJ1-4; no definite D call. Between the trimmed V and J ends, which lost 3 bases and 5 bases, there was a span of 8 bases. The CDR3 sequence is 13 residues long. Germline values: CDR1 SGHRS, CDR2 YFSETQ.

The rearrangement uses TRBV10-3 and TRBJ2-1, with 15 bases matching TRBD2. CDR3 length equals 15 residues. Looked up from germline, CDR1 is ENHRY and CDR2 is SYGVKD. Unmatched junction bases numbered 5, after V lost 10 bases and J lost 4 bases. The chain's CDR3 is CATSGLAGGYNEQFF. The CDR3 nucleotides are TGTGCCACCTCGGGACTAGCGGGGGGTTACAATGAGCAGTTCTTC.

The chain combines TRBV4-1 with TRBJ2-1; a weak D match, TRBD1 (6 bases). Trimming removed 0 bases at V and 2 bases at J, with 8 bases between. This CDR3 has 15 amino acids. Germline lookup yields CDR1 MGHRA and CDR2 YSYEKL. The CDR3 DNA is TGCGCCAGCAGCCAAGATGGACAGACCTACAATGAGCAGTTCTTC. This translates into CASSQDGQTYNEQFF.

The gene calls are TRBV9 and TRBJ1-5, with a possible D match to TRBD1 (6 bases). Trimming removed 3 bases at V and 2 bases at J, with 6 bases between. The CDR3 extends over 13 amino acids. CDR1 is SGDLS and CDR2 is YYNGEE in the germline V gene. CDR3 bases: TGTGCCAGCAGCGAGGGGGGCAATCAGCCCCAGCATTTT. It is translated as CASSEGGNQPQHF.

This chain links TRBV30 with TRBJ2-7; D gene unclear. The germline gives CDR1 GTSNPN, CDR2 SVGIG (reference sequence). Trimming left V 0 bases short and J 0 bases short, with 9 bases between. CDR3 length: 14 residues. The DNA for the CDR3 is TGTGCCTGGAGTGTACGGCGGCTCTCCTACGAGCAGTACGTC. This encodes CAWSVRRLSYEQYV.

The J gene is TRBJ1-4, the V gene TRBV29-1; tentatively, D is TRBD1 (5 bases). The V and J ends lost 7 bases and 3 bases respectively, with 12 bases between them. Germline assignment: CDR1 SQVTM and CDR2 ANQGSEA. The CDR3 totals 13 residues. CDR3 bases: TGCAGCGCCGGACAAGTTGCTAATGAAAAACTGTTTTTT. Its protein is CSAGQVANEKLFF.

A single count supports this clone. J is TRBJ2-2 and V is TRBV6-5; D is possibly TRBD1 (6 bases). CDR1 MNHEY and CDR2 SVGAGI come from the germline V gene. V was cut by 3 bases and J by 6 bases, with 14 bases left in between. The CDR3 extends over 15 amino acids. The CDR3 coding sequence is TGTGCCAGCAGTTATGACTCAGGGGCGTCCGGGGAGCTGTTTTTT. Translated: CASSYDSGASGELFF.

This clone was counted a few times. J is TRBJ2-7 and V is TRBV5-1, with 7 bases matching TRBD1. CDR1 and CDR2 from the germline V gene are SGHRS and YFSETQ. V lost 3 bases and J lost 1; bases outside the gene matches: 10. The CDR3 runs 16 residues. The CDR3 bases are TGCGCCAGCAGCTCAGGGGGACAAACTTTTTCCTACGAGCAGTACTTC. Its translation is CASSSGGQTFSYEQYF.

The rearrangement links TRBV6-4 to TRBJ2-3; tentatively, D is TRBD1 (6 bases). Germline-derived CDR1 and CDR2 are MRHNA and SNTAGT. The V gene lost 4 bases and the J gene lost 0 bases, with 11 bases spanning the gap. The CDR3 spans 15 residues. CDR3: CASSVAGASTDTQYF. The CDR3 nucleotides are TGTGCCAGCAGTGTCGCAGGGGCTAGCACAGATACGCAGTATTTT.

In DNA form, the CDR3 reads TGTGCCAGCACCCCTTGGGCCGCCAAGAACGAGCAGTACTTC. Translating it yields CASTPWAAKNEQYF. V usage is TRBV5-6 and J usage is TRBJ2-7; D gene unclear. V was trimmed by 6 bases and J by 5 bases, leaving 18 bases between them. In germline, CDR1 is SGHDT, CDR2 YYEEEE. The CDR3 loop spans 14 amino acids.

The chain recombines TRBV6-5 with TRBJ2-2; the D gene is possibly TRBD1 (5 bases). Trimming took off 3 bases at V and 0 bases at J, with 11 bases between the two ends. Germline lookup yields CDR1 MNHEY and CDR2 SVGAGI. This CDR3 is built from 16 residues. The CDR3 loop reads CASSYSRVANTGELFF. CDR3 nucleotide sequence: TGTGCCAGCAGTTATAGCAGGGTAGCGAACACCGGGGAGCTGTTTTTT.

The J gene is TRBJ1-6, the V gene TRBV5-4, with TRBD1 matching 10 bases. The CDR3 has 15 residues. Germline loops: CDR1 SGHNT, CDR2 YYREEE (reference sequence). V dropped 1 base and J dropped 10; count of bases not matched to a gene: 5. The CDR3 region is CASSLKTGGESPLHF. As DNA, the CDR3 is TGTGCCAGCAGCTTGAAGACAGGGGGCGAATCACCCCTCCACTTT.

J is TRBJ1-2 and V is TRBV6-4; D might be TRBD1 (5 bases). The CDR3 runs to 14 residues. Germline V CDR1 and CDR2: MRHNA, SNTAGT. V dropped 0 bases and J dropped 4 bases, with 9 bases sitting between them. The chain's CDR3 is CASSDSGGVYGYTF. In DNA form, the CDR3 reads TGTGCCAGCAGTGACTCTGGAGGGGTCTATGGCTACACCTTC.

V and J are TRBV11-2 and TRBJ2-7; TRBD1 matches at 9 bases. Trimming at V came to 4 bases and at J to 5 bases, leaving 0 bases not matched to a gene. CDR1 and CDR2 (germline): SGHAT, FQNNGV. The CDR3 spans 12 residues. The CDR3 protein is CASSWDRDEQYF. CDR3 nucleotide sequence: TGTGCCAGCAGCTGGGACAGGGACGAGCAGTACTTC.

The chain uses TRBV5-4 and TRBJ2-7; 12 nucleotides match TRBD2. The CDR3 runs 15 residues. Germline lookup yields CDR1 SGHNT and CDR2 YYREEE (reference sequence). The ends lost 4 bases at V and 3 bases at J; junction bases unmatched: 5. CDR3 loop: CASSTRTSGDYEQYF. The CDR3 region has the DNA TGTGCCAGCAGCACAAGGACTAGCGGGGACTACGAGCAGTACTTC.

The chain is built from TRBV5-1 and TRBJ2-5, with 10 bases matching TRBD2. The CDR3 contains 15 residues. The germline gives CDR1 SGHRS, CDR2 YFSETQ. V lost 4 bases, J lost 11 bases, and 14 bases stayed unmatched. CDR3 nucleotide sequence: TGCGCCAGCAGCCATAATAGCGGGAGGAGTGGAGAGCAGTACTTC. Translating gives CASSHNSGRSGEQYF.

This clone was recorded a few times. The rearrangement links TRBV28 to TRBJ2-3; D is possibly TRBD1 (5 bases). The CDR3 has 16 amino acids. Trimming shortened V by 2 bases and J by 2 bases, and 14 bases separated the two germline ends. The V gene's germline CDR1 is MDHEN and CDR2 SYDVKM. The CDR3 DNA is TGTGCCAGCAGTTTAATGGGGCCCCAATTCACAGATACGCAGTATTTT. It specifies CASSLMGPQFTDTQYF.

The chain joins TRBV10-3 to TRBJ2-1, with TRBD2 matching 8 bases. V was pared by 4 bases and J by 1 base, with 3 bases of the junction left unmatched. This CDR3 is built from 15 residues. Per germline, CDR1 ENHRY and CDR2 SYGVKD. This CDR3 reads CAISGSGGSYNEQFF. The CDR3 DNA reads TGTGCCATCAGTGGCAGCGGGGGATCCTACAATGAGCAGTTCTTC.

Points on this clone: An end of the junction differs from the germline gene, which may be a read error. As DNA, the CDR3 is TGTGCCAGCACACAGGACCAGAACCTCTATGGCTACTCCTTC. This gives the protein CASTQDQNLYGYSF. V gene TRBV28 combines with J gene TRBJ1-2; D perhaps matches TRBD1 (5 bases). Looked up from germline, CDR1 is MDHEN and CDR2 is SYDVKM. This CDR3 has 14 amino acids.

The table lists this clone with a few counts. V and J are TRBV30 and TRBJ2-1; D gene ambiguous. The germline V gene encodes CDR1 GTSNPN and CDR2 SVGIG (reference sequence). The germline V and J ends were trimmed by 4 bases and 6 bases, with 7 bases remaining between them. CDR3 length: 11 residues. The CDR3 region is CAWIQINEQFF. CDR3 coding DNA: TGTGCCTGGATACAGATCAATGAGCAGTTCTTC.

This clone appeared a few times. The sample contains more than one DNA sequence encoding this CDR3. The V gene is TRBV6-1, the J gene TRBJ2-7, with unresolved D. V lost 2 bases to trimming and J lost 3 bases, with 5 bases between them. Germline lookup yields CDR1 MNHNS and CDR2 SASEGT. The CDR3 is 12 amino acids. The CDR3 spells CASSERGYEQYF. The CDR3 DNA reads as TGTGCCAGCAGTGAAAGAGGCTACGAGCAGTACTTC.

This clone was seen more than once but under ten times. The V gene is TRBV7-9, the J gene TRBJ2-7; 11 bases fit TRBD1. With V trimmed by 5 bases and J by 6 bases, 6 bases remained unmatched. CDR1 SEHNR and CDR2 FQNEAQ come from the germline V gene (reference sequence). The CDR3 spans 14 residues. CDR3 in DNA: TGTGCCAGCAGCCTCCGGGACAGGGGGGCCGAGCAGTACTTC. Translating gives CASSLRDRGAEQYF.

This chain links TRBV6-5 with TRBJ1-1; 7 bases map to TRBD1. J was trimmed by 4 bases and V by 7 bases; bases with no gene match: 3. This CDR3 spans 12 amino acids. Germline loops: CDR1 MNHEY, CDR2 SVGAGI. The CDR3 sequence: CASTRGFTEAFF. As DNA, the CDR3 is TGTGCCAGCACCAGGGGGTTCACTGAAGCTTTCTTT.

This clone was detected once. The chain carries TRBV5-1 and TRBJ2-1; D gene uncertain. The CDR3 runs to 13 residues. Per the germline V gene, CDR1 is SGHRS and CDR2 is YFSETQ. Trimming removed 0 bases from V and 5 bases from J, with 6 bases in between. The CDR3 bases are TGCGCCAGCAGCTTGGACAGAAACAATGAGCAGTTCTTC. It is translated as CASSLDRNNEQFF.

This rearrangement joins TRBV13 to TRBJ2-1, with 8 bases lining up with TRBD1. Germline CDR1 is PRHDT and CDR2 is FYEKMQ (reference sequence). V was clipped by 4 bases and J by 0 bases; unmatched bases: 8. The CDR3 sequence is 17 residues long. CDR3 sequence: CASSSTDRANSYNEQFF. CDR3 nucleotides: TGTGCCAGCAGCTCGACGGACAGGGCAAACTCCTACAATGAGCAGTTCTTC.

The chain links TRBV5-6 to TRBJ2-1; 10 bases are a match to TRBD2. This CDR3 contains 15 residues. The V segment lost 2 bases and the J segment 6 bases; nucleotides outside the gene matches: 5. CDR1 is SGHDT and CDR2 is YYEEEE in the germline V gene. The CDR3 sequence is CASSFRIAGGNEQFF. The CDR3 DNA sequence: TGTGCCAGCAGCTTCCGAATAGCGGGAGGCAATGAGCAGTTCTTC.

V and J are TRBV29-1 and TRBJ1-2; D not resolved. Per the germline V gene, CDR1 is SQVTM and CDR2 is ANQGSEA. The ends were cut back, 3 bases at V and 4 bases at J, with 12 bases in the middle. The CDR3 totals 13 residues. The CDR3 loop reads CSVDPGLAYGYTF. The CDR3 DNA reads TGCAGCGTTGATCCAGGTCTGGCCTATGGCTACACCTTC.